Listed here are 18 T cell receptor beta chains from one sample, sequenced in a study of monozygotic twins with inflammatory bowel disease. TCRdb re-called the 5' RACE reads and gives one entry per CDR3 protein, without DNA. The table for this sample gives tens of thousands of distinct CDR3 sequences. What was sequenced was blood. These receptors came from a human donor with ulcerative colitis or Crohn's disease, or a healthy co-twin of an affected twin (not recorded which).

This chain joins TRBV5-5 and TRBJ2-3; the D call of TRBD1 rests on TCRdb alone, since no DNA is present to check it. Germline V CDR1 and CDR2: SGHKS, YYEKEE (reference sequence). The CDR3 has 14 residues. The CDR3 region is CASSPRTGTDTQYF.

The chain couples TRBV28 to TRBJ2-7; TCRdb gives TRBD2 as the D gene, but with no DNA this cannot be confirmed. From germline, CDR1 is MDHEN and CDR2 SYDVKM. The CDR3 is made up of 15 amino acids. The CDR3 is CASSLMAGGVHEQYF. Variable domain in full (rest from reference TRBV28 and TRBJ2-7): DVKVTQSSRYLVKRTGEKVFLECVQDMDHENMFWYRQDPGLGLRLIYFSYDVKMKEKGDIPEGYSVSREKKERFSLILESASTNQTSMYLCASSLMAGGVHEQYFGPGTRLTVT.

V gene TRBV7-9 combines with J gene TRBJ1-1; TCRdb's D gene call, TRBD1, goes unchecked for lack of DNA. Per germline, CDR1 SEHNR and CDR2 FQNEAQ (reference sequence). The CDR3 totals 13 residues. CDR3 region: CASSRDQGTEAFF.

The rearrangement joins TRBV4-3 to TRBJ2-7; TCRdb gives TRBD1 as the D gene, but with no DNA this cannot be confirmed. Germline V gives CDR1 LGHNA, CDR2 YSLEER. This CDR3 has 16 amino acids. The CDR3 is CASSQDLKGAGSEQYF.

The chain combines TRBV4-1 with TRBJ1-1; no DNA is available, so the TRBD1 call from TCRdb remains unchecked. The CDR3 contains 14 residues. Germline CDR1 is MGHRA and CDR2 is YSYEKL. The CDR3 region is CASSQGQLNTEAFF.

This rearrangement joins TRBV29-1 to TRBJ2-5. Germline V lookup: CDR1 SQVTM, CDR2 ANQGSEA. The length of the CDR3 is 11 residues. CDR3 loop: CSVTLSETQYF.

The chain combines TRBV7-2 with TRBJ1-3; TCRdb reports TRBD1, a call that lacks DNA to check it against. The CDR3 consists of 16 residues. Germline V lookup: CDR1 SGHTA, CDR2 FQGNSA. This CDR3 reads CASSRGTPSSGNTIYF.

This chain connects TRBV5-1 to TRBJ2-4; the TCRdb call, TRBD2, lacks DNA for checking. The length of the CDR3 is 17 residues. Germline V gene lookup returns CDR1 SGHRS and CDR2 YFSETQ. This CDR3 is CASSFSGTSGAKNMQYF.

V and J are TRBV12-3 or TRBV12-4 and TRBJ1-2. This CDR3 has 14 residues. CDR3: CASNRQGVDYGYTF.

The chain uses TRBV20-1 and TRBJ1-1; TCRdb's D call of TRBD1 is untestable without DNA. This CDR3 has 17 residues. In germline, CDR1 is DFQATT, CDR2 SNEGSKA (reference sequence). The CDR3: CSARERGGDSYRVEAFF.

The chain recombines TRBV20-1 with TRBJ1-4. CDR3 size: 13 residues. Germline V CDR1 and CDR2: DFQATT, SNEGSKA (reference sequence). CDR3 protein: CSARLGTNEKLFF.

The rearrangement joins TRBV7-3 to TRBJ2-5; TCRdb indicates TRBD2, and absent DNA this call remains unverified. CDR1 and CDR2 (germline): SGHTA, FQGTGA. The CDR3 has 15 residues. The CDR3 reads CASSSQREGRETQYF.

CDR3 residues: CSAGGARRDTEAFF. This chain joins TRBV20-1 and TRBJ1-1; without DNA, the TCRdb call of TRBD1 cannot be checked. The length of the CDR3 is 14 residues. The germline gives CDR1 DFQATT, CDR2 SNEGSKA (reference sequence).

The V gene is TRBV12-3 or TRBV12-4, the J gene TRBJ2-5. The CDR3 runs 14 residues. CDR3 sequence reads: CASSLKRTQETQYF.

The chain combines TRBV11-2 with TRBJ2-1; absent DNA, TCRdb's TRBD2 call cannot be checked. CDR1 and CDR2 from the germline V gene are SGHAT and FQNNGV. The CDR3 extends over 18 amino acids. The CDR3: CASSLSLLAGGPGDEQFF.

V usage is TRBV25-1 and J usage is TRBJ2-1; lacking DNA, the TRBD2 call made by TCRdb goes unchecked. The CDR3 runs 13 residues. Germline CDR1 is MGHDK and CDR2 is SYGVNS. CDR3 loop: CASSGGRYNEQFF.

V is TRBV28 and J is TRBJ2-6. From germline, CDR1 is MDHEN and CDR2 SYDVKM. The CDR3 runs 13 residues. The CDR3 protein is CASRLSGANVLTF.

The chain couples TRBV27 to TRBJ1-1; TCRdb returns TRBD1, unconfirmable since there is no DNA. The CDR3 covers 16 residues. The germline gives CDR1 MNHEY, CDR2 SMNVEV (reference sequence). This CDR3 is CASSLWSTGAATEAFF.